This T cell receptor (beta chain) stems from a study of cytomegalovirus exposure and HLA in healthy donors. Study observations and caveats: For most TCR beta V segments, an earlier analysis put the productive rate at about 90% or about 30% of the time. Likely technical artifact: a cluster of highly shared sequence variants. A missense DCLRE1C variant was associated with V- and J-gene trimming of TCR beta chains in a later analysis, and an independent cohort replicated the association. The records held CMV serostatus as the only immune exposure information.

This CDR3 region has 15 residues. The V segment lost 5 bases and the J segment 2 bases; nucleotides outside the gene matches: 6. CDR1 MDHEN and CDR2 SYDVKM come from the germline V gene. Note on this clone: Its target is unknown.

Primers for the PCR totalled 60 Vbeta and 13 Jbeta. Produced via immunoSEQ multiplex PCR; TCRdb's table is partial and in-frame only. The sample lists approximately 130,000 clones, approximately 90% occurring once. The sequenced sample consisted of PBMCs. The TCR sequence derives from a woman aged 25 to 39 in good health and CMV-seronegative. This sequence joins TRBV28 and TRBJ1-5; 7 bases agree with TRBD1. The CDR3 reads CASSPQGMRNQPQHF. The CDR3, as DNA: TGTGCCAGCAGTCCACAGGGGATGCGCAATCAGCCCCAGCATTTT.